The present T cell receptor beta chain was sequenced within a study of T cell responses to AZD1222 COVID-19 vaccine (dated by TCRdb to the early 2020s). Background on the whole study: Because spike-specific TCR depth and breadth did not differ between the two schedules, AZD1222 recipients who got a second dose at roughly 4 weeks were pooled with those who got a second dose at roughly 12 weeks. A total of about 250 trial participants underwent TCR sequencing, of whom roughly 210 had received two doses of AZD1222 and approximately 25 had received two doses of the MenACWY control vaccine. Trial participants were enrolled by age into subgroups of 18-55, 56-69 and 70-plus years, and about 150, 27 and 61 TCR-sequenced participants, respectively, were included in these subgroups. Here is what the overall study found, with its caveats: Reportedly, almost half of the unique spike-specific TCRs recognized epitopes lying outside the regions that are mutated in the B.1.351 and B.1.1.7 variants. In the small 56-69-year group, the increase in depth fell short of significance, most likely because of low power. The vaccine-associated CD4 TCRs covered the entire spike protein, and the dominant responses fell in regions 160-218 and 743-854. Conclusions about previously exposed vaccinees were limited because only 5 or 6 AZD1222 recipients were SARS-CoV-2 seropositive at baseline. Most participants were white British and females outnumbered males, and the authors suggested that clonal diversity may have been underestimated. Because no day 14 peak-response samples were available, repertoires were characterized only after the peak T cell response. After two AZD1222 doses, spike-specific TCR breadth and depth were significantly higher than at day 0 and than in MenACWY recipients.

The CDR3 regions of human TCRbeta chains were analyzed by immunosequencing. In the authors' own workflow: Repertoire TCRs were checked for matches against a reference library of SARS-CoV-2-specific TCRs that had been generated using the MIRA antigen-specificity platform. Breadth meant the fraction of unique TCRs that were SARS-CoV-2-associated, whereas depth meant the fraction of total T cells that were SARS-CoV-2-associated. Using the MIRA data, every spike-specific TCR was mapped to the spike region that the TCR reacted to and assigned to either a CD4 or a CD8 class. Log10-transformed breadth and depth values were compared by one-way ANOVA with Sidak's multiple comparisons tests. This immuneACCESS table, as held by TCRdb, lists in-frame sequences with V and J called but not all clones. Of the missing ones, under half trace to an unresolved V gene in checked studies; the others have no known cause. The V and J calls and clone size were taken over from that table, and D and trimming were inferred from the DNA. The sample yields around 200,000 clones; around nine tenths were counted once. The biggest ten clones account for roughly 0.5% of the sample.

V was cut back by 6 bases and J by 0 bases, leaving a gap of 8 bases between them. CDR1 and CDR2 were assigned from the germline V gene as MDHEN and SYDVKM. There are 13 amino acids in the CDR3, from cysteine to phenylalanine inclusive. Only the CDR3 portion is preserved as DNA: 39 bases, with reading frame beginning at the first base. According to the study, the label for this sample's time point signals: baseline before first vaccination. Samples from vaccinated people were obtained from the UK trials COV001 and COV002, which included a single-blind randomized controlled phase 2/3 trial of AZD1222 (ChAdOx1 nCoV-19) in healthy adults. Trial participant PBMC samples were collected at day 0 and day 28 after the second dose for TCRbeta chain sequencing. In regard to this clone: Its cognate antigen has yet to be identified. Base qualities are not provided; no much larger clone lies one nucleotide away. The sample carries other DNA sequences with the same CDR3.

The sequence came from an adult in good health. The sample here was peripheral blood, taken on day 0 of AZD1222 vaccination. The V and J genes are TRBV28 and TRBJ1-2; tentative D gene TRBD1, with 6 bases matching. CDR3 protein: CASSTGTNYGYTF. The nucleotides read TGTGCCAGCAGCACAGGGACTAACTATGGCTACACCTTC.